The rows below give T cell receptor beta chains drawn from one sample of a study of breast tumors, draining lymph nodes, adjacent tissues. TCRdb processed the multiplex PCR reads anew with MiXCR; each CDR3 protein has one entry. This table has about 120,000 distinct CDR3 sequences, approximately 20% appearing once. The sequenced material came from axillary lymph node tissue. Source of these receptors: a female donor with breast cancer. Some clones in this sample may be carry-over from other donors' samples. Each CDR3 is given with its conserved first and last residue. A D gene is named only where the DNA matches it firmly. Where a row states a size, it is once, few, many or the class of an expanded clone; other rows omit it.

D gene,V gene,J gene,clone size,CDR3 protein,CDR3 DNA
TRBD1,TRBV9,TRBJ1-1,-,CASKMDRMNTEAFF,TGTGCCAGCAAAATGGACAGGATGAACACTGAAGCTTTCTTT
-,TRBV7-2,TRBJ2-1,-,CASSLGSYNEQVF,TGTGCCAGCAGCTTAGGTTCCTACAATGAACAGGTCTTC
-,TRBV29-1,TRBJ2-6,many,CSVTRDTASGANVLTF,TGCAGCGTCACCCGGGACACCGCCTCTGGGGCCAACGTCCTGACTTTC
-,TRBV6-7,TRBJ2-2,many,CASSYSTRQGLFTGELFF,TGTGCCAGCAGTTACTCGACGCGACAGGGACTTTTCACCGGGGAGCTGTTTTTT
-,TRBV11-2,TRBJ2-1,many,CASSLWVMGTHEQFF,TGTGCCAGCAGCTTATGGGTAATGGGGACACATGAGCAGTTCTTC
-,TRBV5-4,TRBJ1-2,many,CASSLVGTLNEDGYTF,TGTGCCAGCAGCTTGGTTGGGACCTTGAACGAGGATGGCTACACCTTC
TRBD1,TRBV12-3/TRBV12-4,TRBJ2-1,many,CASRGQGEYNEQFF,TGTGCCAGCAGGGGACAGGGGGAATACAATGAGCAGTTCTTC
-,TRBV10-3,TRBJ2-1,many,CAISEVGFGDRKNEQFF,TGTGCCATCAGTGAAGTAGGATTTGGAGACCGTAAGAATGAGCAGTTCTTC
TRBD2,TRBV2,TRBJ2-3,many,CASSDSRGGVISDTQYF,TGTGCCAGCAGTGATTCGCGGGGGGGCGTGATCTCAGATACGCAGTATTTT
TRBD1,TRBV5-1,TRBJ2-5,many,CASRPGTGGGETQYF,TGCGCCAGCAGACCCGGGACAGGGGGAGGAGAGACCCAGTACTTC
-,TRBV4-1,TRBJ2-7,many,CASSQVDYTSYEQYF,TGCGCCAGCAGCCAAGTGGACTACACTTCCTACGAGCAGTACTTC
-,TRBV28,TRBJ2-7,-,CASSADVDSEQYF,TGTGCCAGCAGTGCCGACGTTGACTCTGAGCAGTACTTC
TRBD1,TRBV5-6,TRBJ1-2,many,CASSQGQDPLNYGYTF,TGTGCCAGCAGCCAGGGACAGGACCCACTGAACTATGGCTACACCTTC
-,TRBV18,TRBJ1-6,many,CASSPRQGEGSPLHF,TGTGCCAGCTCACCCCGGCAGGGTGAGGGTTCACCCCTCCACTTT
-,TRBV19,TRBJ1-2,many,CASSPRDSYGYTF,TGTGCCAGTAGTCCCCGAGACAGCTATGGCTACACCTTC
-,TRBV7-3,TRBJ2-7,many,CASSQDSSYEQYF,TGTGCCAGCAGCCAAGACAGCTCCTACGAGCAGTACTTC
TRBD1,TRBV6-1,TRBJ2-1,many,CASSGETGGIEQFF,TGTGCCAGCAGTGGCGAGACAGGGGGCATTGAGCAGTTCTTC
-,TRBV28,TRBJ1-5,few,CASSLRQSKTQHF,TGTGCCAGCAGTTTACGGCAGTCAAAAACCCAGCATTTT
-,TRBV7-2,TRBJ1-6,-,CASSAGTRYNSPLHF,TGTGCCAGCAGCGCCGGGACTCGATATAATTCACCCCTCCACTTT
-,TRBV3-1,TRBJ2-5,few,CASSQEAGGATWETQYF,TGTGCCAGCAGCCAGGAGGCTGGGGGCGCCACGTGGGAGACCCAGTACTTC
-,TRBV28,TRBJ1-4,-,CASSSGPPNEKLFF,TGTGCCAGCAGTTCAGGGCCGCCTAATGAAAAACTGTTTTTT
-,TRBV7-2,TRBJ1-5,many,CASSLGGEQPQHF,TGTGCCAGCAGCTTAGGAGGGGAGCAGCCCCAGCATTTT
-,TRBV2,TRBJ2-7,many,CASRGRQDSSYEQYF,TGTGCCAGCAGGGGGAGACAGGATTCCTCCTACGAGCAGTACTTC
-,TRBV7-9,TRBJ1-2,many,CASSLAGGAFYGYTF,TGTGCCAGCAGCTTAGCGGGGGGTGCGTTCTATGGCTACACCTTC
TRBD2,TRBV30,TRBJ2-2,-,CAWSSTSGLTGELFF,TGTGCCTGGAGTTCGACTAGCGGGCTTACCGGGGAGCTGTTTTTT
TRBD1,TRBV7-2,TRBJ2-5,many,CASSQQTGAETQYF,TGTGCCAGCAGCCAACAGACAGGGGCCGAGACCCAGTACTTC
-,TRBV27,TRBJ1-3,many,CASSFIGSGNTIYF,TGTGCCAGCAGTTTCATAGGCTCTGGAAACACCATATATTTT
-,TRBV20-1,TRBJ2-7,many,CSATEPGLDYEQYF,TGCAGTGCTACCGAACCGGGACTCGACTACGAGCAGTACTTC
-,TRBV7-8,TRBJ2-2,many,CASRHRGRSLGQPNTGELFF,TGTGCCAGCAGACACAGAGGACGCTCCCTCGGGCAGCCGAACACCGGGGAGCTGTTTTTT
TRBD2,TRBV6-5,TRBJ2-2,many,CASRREVTGELFF,TGTGCCAGCAGACGGGAGGTTACCGGGGAGCTGTTTTTT
TRBD1,TRBV7-2,TRBJ1-6,many,CASSLTGESPLHF,TGTGCCAGCAGCCTTACAGGGGAATCACCCCTCCACTTT
-,TRBV27,TRBJ2-7,many,CASSLSLDTSYEQYF,TGTGCCAGCAGTTTGAGTCTCGACACTTCCTACGAGCAGTACTTC
-,TRBV30,TRBJ2-1,-,CAWSVRHEQFF,TGTGCCTGGAGTGTAAGGCATGAGCAGTTCTTC
TRBD1,TRBV6-5,TRBJ1-5,-,CASRPGQGSYSNQPQHF,TGTGCCAGCAGACCGGGACAGGGGTCATATAGCAATCAGCCCCAGCATTTT
-,TRBV28,TRBJ1-5,-,CASGGALNNQPQHF,TGTGCCAGCGGAGGAGCCCTGAACAATCAGCCCCAGCATTTT
TRBD1,TRBV2,TRBJ2-1,many,CASSSTGAYNEQFF,TGTGCCAGCAGTTCGACAGGGGCTTACAATGAGCAGTTCTTC
-,TRBV7-8,TRBJ2-5,many,CASSLLTGRETQYF,TGTGCCAGCAGCCTCCTTACGGGCCGGGAGACCCAGTACTTC
-,TRBV15,TRBJ2-3,-,CATSRGRGNTQYF,TGTGCCACCAGCAGGGGCAGGGGAAATACGCAGTATTTT
-,TRBV14,TRBJ2-3,many,CASSQGTGTRTDTQYF,TGTGCCAGCAGCCAAGGAACCGGGACCCGCACAGATACGCAGTATTTT
TRBD1,TRBV9,TRBJ1-2,many,CASSQTGANYGYTF,TGTGCCAGCAGCCAAACAGGGGCCAACTATGGCTACACCTTC
-,TRBV7-9,TRBJ1-2,many,CASSLGSMVFYGYTF,TGTGCCAGCAGCTTAGGCTCCATGGTATTCTATGGCTACACCTTC
-,TRBV5-6,TRBJ1-5,-,CASSRAIGNQPQHF,TGTGCCAGCAGCCGGGCTATTGGCAATCAGCCCCAGCATTTT
TRBD1,TRBV20-1,TRBJ1-2,many,CSALTTGGDYGYTF,TGCAGTGCCTTAACCACAGGGGGCGACTATGGCTACACCTTC
TRBD1,TRBV7-9,TRBJ2-3,-,CASSSQGVQYF,TGTGCCAGCAGCTCACAGGGGGTGCAGTATTTT
-,TRBV5-1,TRBJ1-2,many,CASSLAGGDYGYTF,TGCGCCAGCAGCTTGGCCGGGGGGGACTATGGCTACACCTTC
-,TRBV25-1,TRBJ2-6,-,CASSGTGGANVLTF,TGTGCCAGCAGTGGGACGGGGGGGGCCAACGTCCTGACTTTC
-,TRBV4-2,TRBJ1-3,many,CASSQDGVGASNTIYF,TGTGCCAGCAGCCAAGATGGGGTCGGGGCTTCAAACACCATATATTTT
-,TRBV5-1,TRBJ1-1,-,CASSLAGRPQDTEAFF,TGCGCCAGCAGCTTGGCGGGTCGGCCCCAAGACACTGAAGCTTTCTTT
TRBD1,TRBV13,TRBJ2-7,many,CASSPQQGAFYEQYF,TGTGCCAGCAGCCCCCAGCAGGGGGCTTTCTACGAGCAGTACTTC
TRBD2,TRBV7-9,TRBJ2-2,-,CASSLAGGKTGELFF,TGTGCCAGCAGCCTAGCGGGAGGGAAAACCGGGGAGCTGTTTTTT
TRBD2,TRBV2,TRBJ2-1,many,CASSIGGRAYNEQFF,TGTGCCAGCAGTATAGGAGGGAGGGCCTACAATGAGCAGTTCTTC
TRBD2,TRBV7-3,TRBJ2-3,many,CASSSTSGIGDTQYF,TGTGCCAGCAGCTCGACTAGCGGGATAGGGGATACGCAGTATTTT
-,TRBV7-2,TRBJ2-1,-,CASSSTSGFYNEQFF,TGTGCCAGCAGCTCAACGAGCGGATTCTACAATGAGCAGTTCTTC
-,TRBV20-1,TRBJ1-2,many,CSARPGTNYGYTF,TGCAGTGCTAGACCCGGGACAAACTATGGCTACACCTTC
-,TRBV29-1,TRBJ2-2,many,CSALKTGELFF,TGCAGCGCCCTAAAGACCGGGGAGCTGTTTTTT
-,TRBV7-9,TRBJ2-7,many,CASSLSPIQGPHEQYF,TGTGCCAGCAGCTTATCGCCGATACAAGGGCCCCACGAGCAGTACTTC